This entry describes one TCR beta chain. The V end was cut by 4 bases, the J end by 3 bases, with 13 bases between. The CDR3 sequence is 14 residues long. Germline V CDR1 and CDR2: SNHLY, FYNNEI. The primer mix had 60 Vbeta and 13 Jbeta primers. TCRdb's table, derived via immunoSEQ multiplex PCR, lists solely in-frame clones and lacks some. The table lists some 80,000 clones, around 79% of them singletons. This entry belongs to a study of cytomegalovirus exposure and HLA in healthy donors. The chain couples TRBV2 to TRBJ2-7, with D perhaps TRBD1 (6 bases). The TCR sequence derives from a human donor in good health. The specimen was PBMCs. The CDR3 here is CASSVMGARYEQYF. CDR3 DNA sequence: TGTGCCAGCAGTGTGATGGGGGCCCGCTACGAGCAGTACTTC.